The source of this T cell receptor (beta chain) is a study of shared clonotypes between healthy human individuals (dated by TCRdb to 2018 to 2021). Broadly, across the study: A few men and a couple of women, aged 18 to 49 years, made up the cohort. Blood TCR repertoires of five healthy adults were deeply sequenced to estimate repertoire size and the extent of clonotype sharing between individuals. Libraries were prepared and TCR repertoires were sequenced by different laboratories using diverse techniques, in order to increase sequencing depth and limit assay-specific biases. For each donor, CD4 naive and CD4 memory were each run on three plates, CD8 naive on two plates, and CD8 memory on one plate. Between about 0.85 and 9.5 billion PBMCs per donor were obtained by leukapheresis. Paper-wide results and their limitations: Based on pairwise subsampling, the degree of clonotype sharing among donors was expected to be affected by sequencing depth. Approximately 5% of naive CD4, around 3.5% of naive CD8, around 2.3% of memory CD4, and about 0.4% of memory CD8 clonotypes were shared across four donors. The small number of donors limited the genetic and exposure-history diversity represented. Sampling was limited to blood, and TCR repertoires in tissue likely differ from TCR repertoires in blood. Naive subsets generally had larger estimated clonotype richness than memory subsets did. Higher generation probabilities were observed for clonotypes shared by all four sorted-subset donors than for non-shared clonotypes. Incomplete sequencing was indicated by rarefaction of sorted-subset datasets, despite the large sequencing depth.

Healthy HIV-negative adults with no recently reported acute infections or vaccinations were included as donors. Every donor was a Caucasian adult residing in Nashville, Tennessee, USA. Magnetic negative selection was used to enrich CD4+ T cells, after which naive cells were positively selected on CD45RA and the negative fraction became the memory subset. Blood was collected by leukapheresis, and PBMCs were isolated by Ficoll-Histopaque density gradient centrifugation and then cryopreserved in liquid nitrogen vapor phase. Analytical flow cytometry was used to check the purity and quantity of every magnetically sorted T cell population. Genomic DNA was isolated from each sorted fraction and quantified by UV absorbance on a Nanodrop 2000c. TCR CDR3 regions were amplified from genomic DNA by multiplex PCR using the deep immunoSEQ assay. Genomic DNA extracted from each cell subset was distributed evenly over all wells of several immunoSEQ 96-well plates, and each plate served as one replicate. For sorted subsets, roughly 190 ng of genomic DNA, equivalent to about 30,000 T cell genomes, went into each replicate PCR. Purified libraries were quantified with a Qubit 3.0 fluorometer, sized on a Bioanalyzer 2100, and re-quantified with the KAPA Library Quantification kit. Each immunoSEQ 96-well plate was sequenced on its own single-read 150-cycle Illumina NextSeq 550 flow cell. As for the original processing: Because the immunoSEQ output held only junctional sequences and lacked quality scores, the filtering could not match the filtering applied to full-length reads. To assign V/J genes and CDR3, sequences were annotated against IMGT germline references using PyIR, a Python wrapper for IgBLAST v1.9. Reads with weak V/J assignments (E-value above 1e-6), missing CDR3, stop codons, out-of-frame junctions, or ambiguous translated residues were removed. V3J clonotypes were defined by identical inferred V gene, J gene, and CDR3 amino acid sequence. The percentage overlap between two repertoires was calculated by dividing the number of shared unique clonotypes by the size of the smaller repertoire. Richness of each repertoire was evaluated using RTK rarefaction, the Chao1 estimator, and Recon v2.1 estimates of unobserved clonotypes. Generation probabilities for all TCRbeta clonotypes obtained by the gDNA method from a handful of donors were computed using OLGA. Drawn from immuneACCESS, this table holds only the in-frame rearrangements with V and J called that TCRdb kept. Clones are partly lost; checked studies trace under half to an unresolved V gene and leave the rest unexplained. V and J calls plus clone size are reproduced from that table; the DNA served to infer D and trimming. Within this sample are approximately 980,000 clones, with about three quarters of them counted one time only. In total, the top ten clones hold around 1.4% of the sample.

Taken from the germline V gene (reference sequence), the CDR1 and CDR2 loops are MNHEY and SMNVEV. From cysteine to phenylalanine, the CDR3 is 16 amino acids long. The DNA shown is the 48-base CDR3, in frame from base 1. From V the trimming removes 7 bases and from J it removes 2 bases, while the gene matches leave 9 bases of the junction unaccounted for. This clone was recorded once. Its binding antigen is unknown. The sample holds no much larger clone one base away, and base qualities are not on file. Sequenced: memory CD4+ T cells sorted from blood. Read against the paper, the sample's cell subset or site label means: CD45RA-negative fraction. The TCR originated in a man aged 18-30 years in good health. Recombination connected TRBV27 to TRBJ1-4; TRBD1 agrees with 8 junctional bases. CDR3 loop: CASMDRVGVTNEKLFF. The nucleotides are TGTGCCAGCATGGACAGGGTAGGAGTGACTAATGAAAAACTGTTTTTT.